These 24 T cell receptor beta chains came from one sample sequenced in a study of T cell responses to AZD1222 COVID-19 vaccine (dated by TCRdb to the early 2020s). The method was the immunoSEQ multiplex PCR assay. Not all clones reach the TCRdb copy of this immuneACCESS table, which keeps in-frame sequences only. Checked studies attribute under half of the gap to unresolved V genes and leave the rest unexplained. The sample table shows about 190,000 clones, and approximately 94% are seen once. The top ten constitute about 9.3% of the sample. Per the publication, the time point label means: baseline before first vaccination. This specimen consisted of peripheral blood, obtained on day 0 of AZD1222 vaccination. Every receptor here comes from an adult in good health.

V and J are TRBV12-2 and TRBJ2-2; the table names TRBD1, a call not compared with the DNA. TRBV12-2 has pseudogene status. CDR3 length: 17 residues. The DNA for the CDR3 is TGTGCAAGTCGCTTAGGGCCCGGCCAGGGGAACACCGGGGAGCTGTTTTTT. Protein product: CASRLGPGQGNTGELFF.

This chain joins TRBV6-5 and TRBJ1-4; 9 bases are shared with TRBD1. Trimming took 0 bases from V and 8 from J; bases not matched to a gene: 7. The CDR3 is 16 amino acids. In germline, CDR1 is MNHEY, CDR2 SVGAGI. The DNA of the CDR3 is TGTGCCAGCAGTTACTCCTGGACAGGGGTAGAAGAAAAACTGTTTTTT. Its protein product is CASSYSWTGVEEKLFF.

The rearrangement links TRBV11-3 to TRBJ2-2; D may be TRBD2 (6 bases). This CDR3 is built from 15 residues. Trimming pared 3 bases from V and 3 bases from J, leaving 11 bases between. The germline gives CDR1 SGHNT, CDR2 YENEEA. CDR3 sequence reads: CASSLGGGDTGELFF. CDR3 DNA sequence: TGTGCCAGCAGCTTGGGTGGCGGGGACACCGGGGAGCTGTTTTTT.

The chain is built from TRBV27 and TRBJ2-5; 9 nucleotides agree with TRBD1. The CDR3 consists of 15 residues. Germline V lookup: CDR1 MNHEY, CDR2 SMNVEV (reference sequence). The V and J ends lost 4 bases and 4 bases, in that order; junction bases with no gene match: 7. CDR3: CASSSRDRETETQYF. Here the CDR3 DNA reads TGTGCCAGCAGTTCCCGGGACAGGGAGACAGAGACCCAGTACTTC.

This chain joins TRBV11-2 and TRBJ2-1; D is possibly TRBD2 (6 bases). CDR1 and CDR2 from the germline V gene are SGHAT and FQNNGV. Trimming stripped 3 bases from V and 8 bases from J, with 20 bases between. The CDR3 extends over 16 amino acids. CDR3 in DNA: TGTGCCAGCAGCTTCGAACCGGGACTTCTTTACGATGAGCAGTTCTTC. Translation gives CASSFEPGLLYDEQFF.

This chain uses TRBV7-8 with TRBJ2-2, with 7 bases lining up with TRBD2. CDR3 length: 13 amino acids. With 3 bases clipped from V and 7 bases from J, the junction kept 2 bases outside the gene matches. Germline V gives CDR1 SGHVS, CDR2 FQNEAQ. The CDR3 reads CASSFSSGGELFF. The CDR3 DNA reads TGTGCCAGCAGCTTCTCTAGCGGCGGGGAGCTGTTTTTT.

The genes are TRBV7-9 and TRBJ2-7, with 9 positions matching TRBD1. CDR1 is SEHNR and CDR2 is FQNEAQ in the germline V gene (reference sequence). The CDR3 runs 14 residues. Trimming took 3 bases from V and 9 from J; bases not matched to a gene: 9. The CDR3 region is CASSLGGQGPGQYF. CDR3 coding DNA: TGTGCCAGCAGCTTGGGGGGACAGGGTCCGGGGCAGTACTTC.

The genes are TRBV5-6 and TRBJ2-2; maybe TRBD1 (5 bases). The germline gives CDR1 SGHDT, CDR2 YYEEEE. V was clipped by 2 bases and J by 6 bases, with 14 bases between them. CDR3 length: 15 residues. Here the CDR3 reads CASSFSGAVSGELFF. CDR3 bases: TGTGCCAGCAGCTTCTCTGGGGCGGTCTCCGGGGAGCTGTTTTTT.

The chain recombines TRBV5-1 with TRBJ2-1; D assignment may be TRBD1 or TRBD2 (5 bases each). Trimming took 0 bases from V and 5 from J, leaving 12 bases between them. This CDR3 is 15 amino acids long. The germline gives CDR1 SGHRS, CDR2 YFSETQ. The CDR3 here is CASSLGRAGNNEQFF. DNA of the CDR3: TGCGCCAGCAGCTTGGGCAGGGCGGGTAACAATGAGCAGTTCTTC.

With regard to this clone: The sample has other DNA sequences that encode this CDR3 too. V and J are TRBV9 and TRBJ1-3; no definite D call. The V gene lost 1 base and the J gene lost 4 bases, with 3 bases spanning the gap. This CDR3 region has 12 residues. CDR1 and CDR2 from the germline V gene are SGDLS and YYNGEE. The CDR3 DNA sequence: TGTGCCAGCAGCGTATCCGGAAACACCATATATTTT. It codes for CASSVSGNTIYF.

The chain recombines TRBV18 with TRBJ2-7; 9 bases are a match to TRBD1. The CDR3 has 17 amino acids. Germline V lookup: CDR1 KGHSH, CDR2 LQKENI. V trimming: 2 bases; J trimming: 6 bases; junction bases outside the gene matches: 14. DNA for the CDR3: TGTGCCAGCTCACCAATCAATGTACAGGGGGCAGGTAGCGAGCAGTACTTC. Its protein product is CASSPINVQGAGSEQYF.

The chain combines TRBV6-5 with TRBJ2-1, with D possibly TRBD1 on 5 matching bases. Germline V gene data show CDR1 as MNHEY and CDR2 as SVGAGI. The CDR3 loop spans 14 amino acids. Trimming removed 5 bases at V and 4 bases at J, with 12 bases between. CDR3 sequence reads: CASSPRQRYNEQFF. The CDR3 bases are TGTGCCAGCAGTCCCCGACAGAGATACAATGAGCAGTTCTTC.

This chain links TRBV11-3 with TRBJ2-2; D assignment may be TRBD1 or TRBD2 (6 bases each). There are 15 residues in the CDR3. Germline V gene data show CDR1 as SGHNT and CDR2 as YENEEA. V was cut by 4 bases and J by 2 bases, with 11 bases left in between. The CDR3 spells CASSSGGRNTGELFF. The CDR3 DNA sequence: TGTGCCAGCAGCTCCGGGGGCAGAAACACCGGGGAGCTGTTTTTT.

This chain links TRBV28 with TRBJ2-7; D is ambiguous. The germline V gene encodes CDR1 MDHEN and CDR2 SYDVKM. The CDR3 is 10 amino acids. With 8 bases removed from V and 6 bases from J, the gap between germline ends came to 8 bases. The CDR3 DNA reads TGTGCCAGCGCGGCGGTCGAGCAGTACTTC. Amino acids: CASAAVEQYF.

This chain uses TRBV19 with TRBJ2-1; D is perhaps TRBD2 (6 bases). Deletions cut 6 bases from V and 10 bases from J, with 16 bases between. The CDR3 totals 13 residues. From germline, CDR1 is LNHDA and CDR2 SQIVND (reference sequence). The CDR3 protein is CASRKAGENEQFF. The CDR3 nucleotides read TGTGCCAGTAGGAAAGCGGGCGAAAACGAGCAGTTCTTC.

The chain is built from TRBV28 and TRBJ1-1; no firm D call. The CDR3 length is 13 residues. From germline, CDR1 is MDHEN and CDR2 SYDVKM. V shed 3 bases and J shed 2 bases, with 7 bases lying between them. The CDR3 region is CASSFGLNTEAFF. The DNA of the CDR3 is TGTGCCAGCAGTTTCGGGCTAAACACTGAAGCTTTCTTT.

V and J are TRBV7-2 and TRBJ2-1, with TRBD2 matching 8 bases. Per the germline V gene, CDR1 is SGHTA and CDR2 is FQGNSA. With 6 bases clipped from V and 9 bases from J, the junction kept 7 bases outside the gene matches. The CDR3 consists of 13 residues. CDR3 residues: CASRIGAGGEQFF. The CDR3, as DNA: TGTGCCAGCAGAATAGGGGCGGGGGGTGAGCAGTTCTTC. The variable domain in full, with the rest retrieved from reference TRBV7-2 and TRBJ2-1, is GAGVSQSPSNKVTEKGKDVELRCDPISGHTALYWYRQSLGQGLEFLIYFQGNSAPDKSGLPSDRFSAERTGGSVSTLTIQRTQQEDSAVYLCASRIGAGGEQFFGPGTRLTVL.

V is TRBV2 and J is TRBJ1-5, with D unresolved. The CDR3 consists of 15 residues. V lost 7 bases and J lost 6, with 19 bases in between. Germline V CDR1 and CDR2: SNHLY, FYNNEI. The CDR3 DNA reads as TGTGCCAGCAACCTCGGGCCCGGGAGGAGTCAGCCCCAGCATTTT. Protein sequence: CASNLGPGRSQPQHF. The full variable domain, completed using reference TRBV2 and TRBJ1-5, is EPEVTQTPSHQVTQMGQEVILRCVPISNHLYFYWYRQILGQKVEFLVSFYNNEISEKSEIFDDQFSVERPDGSNFTLKIRSTKLEDSAMYFCASNLGPGRSQPQHFGDGTRLSIL.

V usage is TRBV13 and J usage is TRBJ2-5; 10 positions match TRBD2. Germline V gene data show CDR1 as PRHDT and CDR2 as FYEKMQ (reference sequence). The CDR3 consists of 16 residues. V shed 5 bases and J 2 bases; nucleotides not matched to a gene: 8. In nucleotides, the CDR3 is TGTGCCAGCAGCCGGACTAGCGGTAAAGATCAAGAGACCCAGTACTTC. Residues: CASSRTSGKDQETQYF.

This chain links TRBV7-9 with TRBJ1-1; TRBD1 is a possible D gene (6 bases). The CDR3 sequence is 16 residues long. V dropped 5 bases and J dropped 0 bases, with 16 bases sitting between them. The germline CDR1 and CDR2 sequences are SEHNR and FQNEAQ (reference sequence). The CDR3: CASSPRQVILNTEAFF. The DNA for the CDR3 is TGTGCCAGCAGCCCTAGACAGGTAATCCTGAACACTGAAGCTTTCTTT.

The rearrangement links TRBV27 to TRBJ2-1, with 9 nucleotides matching TRBD1. V was clipped by 5 bases and J by 5 bases; unmatched bases: 10. CDR3 length: 16 residues. The germline gives CDR1 MNHEY, CDR2 SMNVEV (reference sequence). The CDR3 coding sequence is TGTGCCAGCAGTCCGGGACAGGGCCTGCAAAACAATGAGCAGTTCTTC. As protein: CASSPGQGLQNNEQFF.

The rearrangement links TRBV5-1 to TRBJ2-1; 12 nucleotides align to TRBD2. The CDR3 has 17 amino acids. The junction had 13 bases not matched to a gene; V was cut back by 4 bases and J by 8 bases. From germline, CDR1 is SGHRS and CDR2 YFSETQ. CDR3 residues: CASSDGTSGPGGYEQFF. The CDR3 bases are TGCGCCAGCAGCGATGGGACTAGCGGGCCCGGAGGCTATGAGCAGTTCTTC.

The chain employs TRBV4-1 and TRBJ1-5; 9 bases are shared with TRBD1. V lost 0 bases to trimming and J lost 2 bases; unmatched junction nucleotides: 2. This CDR3 spans 16 amino acids. From germline, CDR1 is MGHRA and CDR2 YSYEKL. The CDR3 nucleotides are TGCGCCAGCAGCCAAGAACAGGGGGCTGGCAATCAGCCCCAGCATTTT. Protein: CASSQEQGAGNQPQHF.

This sequence joins TRBV5-1 and TRBJ2-1; 8 bases agree with TRBD2. V was pared by 4 bases and J by 4 bases, with 7 bases of the junction left unmatched. CDR1 SGHRS and CDR2 YFSETQ come from the germline V gene. The CDR3 runs 15 residues. The CDR3 bases are TGCGCCAGCAGCCCCGGGCTAGCGGGTTACAATGAGCAGTTCTTC. Its protein is CASSPGLAGYNEQFF.